The clone carrying this TCR beta chain was observed at least ten times. From germline, CDR1 is SGHAT and CDR2 FQDESV (reference sequence). V shed 2 bases and J shed 2 bases, with 11 bases lying between them. CDR3 length: 15 amino acids. The sample comes from a study of early T cells in non-severe SARS-CoV-2 infection. Using its own MiXCR run on the 5' RACE reads, TCRdb lists one record per CDR3 protein. The sample holds 90,000 to 130,000 distinct CDR3 sequences, roughly an eighth seen once. The sample consisted of whole blood, taken at baseline. The TCR originated in an adult who was a healthcare worker with PCR-confirmed SARS-CoV-2 infection or an uninfected control (not recorded which). This chain connects TRBV11-1 to TRBJ2-3; D gene uncertain. CDR3 sequence reads: CASSLSRLFTDTQYF. Written as DNA, the CDR3 is TGTGCCAGCAGCTTATCCAGACTCTTCACAGATACGCAGTATTTT.